This TCR beta chain was identified in a study of blood T cell repertoires in COVID-19. Turning to the study itself: Samples taken during acute and convalescent COVID-19 were collected in the United States, Italy and Spain. In each case, the material was cDNA or gDNA derived from T cells, B-cell-depleted T cells, or PBMCs.

Germline-derived CDR1 and CDR2 are SQVTM and ANQGSEA. Trimming cost V 1 base and J 4 bases, with 10 bases left between them. The CDR3 has 13 residues. In the authors' methods: Reference gene primer amplification in the assay estimated nucleated cell counts. Some clones are missing from TCRdb's copy, which holds only in-frame ones; the method was immunoSEQ multiplex PCR. From that table come the V and J calls and clone size; the DNA was used to work out D and trimming. The table has about 230,000 clones, more than 75% seen once. This rearrangement joins TRBV29-1 to TRBJ1-2; the D gene is possibly TRBD1 (5 bases). Sequencing was done on a sample of peripheral blood. The receptor was derived from a man aged 40-50 years with acute or convalescent COVID-19. The CDR3 loop is CSVEVAGLYGYTF. CDR3 coding DNA: TGCAGCGTTGAAGTGGCAGGGCTCTATGGCTACACCTTC. The full variable domain, with the rest looked up from reference TRBV29-1 and TRBJ1-2, is SAVISQKPSRDICQRGTSLTIQCQVDSQVTMMFWYRQQPGQSLTLIATANQGSEATYESGFVIDKFPISRPNLTFSTLTVSNMSPEDSSIYLCSVEVAGLYGYTFGSGTRLTVV.